Presented here are 14 T cell receptor beta chains from one specimen sequenced in a study of T cell changes during pregnancy in multiple sclerosis. Some clones are missing from TCRdb's copy, which holds only in-frame ones; the method was immunoSEQ multiplex PCR. The sample lists about 40,000 clones; roughly 88% were seen once. Here the sequenced sample was CD8+ T cells from peripheral blood mononuclear cells, taken in the first trimester of pregnancy. All receptors derive from a female donor with multiple sclerosis, enrolled in a pregnancy study.

This chain joins TRBV5-1 and TRBJ2-1; 7 bases are shared with TRBD2. V shed 8 bases and J 7 bases; nucleotides not matched to a gene: 15. The CDR3 loop spans 15 amino acids. Germline V gene sequence: CDR1 SGHRS, CDR2 YFSETQ. The DNA of the CDR3 is TGCGCCAGTTTGAGCCCCGGGGGGAAGGGGAATGAGCAGTTCTTC. Protein sequence: CASLSPGGKGNEQFF. The full variable domain, rest sourced from reference TRBV5-1 and TRBJ2-1, is KAGVTQTPRYLIKTRGQQVTLSCSPISGHRSVSWYQQTPGQGLQFLFEYFSETQRNKGNFPGRFSGRQFSNSRSEMNVSTLELGDSALYLCASLSPGGKGNEQFFGPGTRLTVL.

The chain joins TRBV5-5 to TRBJ2-7, with D possibly TRBD2 on 6 matching bases. Germline lookup yields CDR1 SGHKS and CDR2 YYEKEE (reference sequence). The V end was cut by 4 bases, the J end by 3 bases, with 14 bases between. The CDR3 contains 14 residues. The CDR3 reads CASSPGGSYYEQYF. The CDR3 nucleotides read TGTGCCAGCAGCCCAGGAGGGTCTTACTACGAGCAGTACTTC.

The chain uses TRBV6-5 and TRBJ1-1; D not resolved. Trimming removed 6 bases from V and 11 bases from J, with 16 bases in between. CDR3 size: 12 residues. Germline values: CDR1 MNHEY, CDR2 SVGAGI. The CDR3 loop reads CASRSSGNGAFF. CDR3 DNA sequence: TGTGCCAGCAGGTCGTCGGGAAATGGGGCTTTCTTT.

V gene TRBV5-4 combines with J gene TRBJ2-3; a possible D gene is TRBD1 (6 bases). Trimming removed 2 bases at V and 3 bases at J, with 13 bases between. This CDR3 spans 15 amino acids. The germline CDR1 and CDR2 sequences are SGHNT and YYREEE (reference sequence). Written as DNA, the CDR3 is TGTGCCAGCAGCTTTGGGGTTCAGGGGACAGATACGCAGTATTTT. This encodes CASSFGVQGTDTQYF.

The J gene is TRBJ2-5, the V gene TRBV6-4; 9 positions agree with TRBD1. The CDR3 is 14 residues long. CDR1 is MRHNA, CDR2 SNTAGT, per germline. The junction had 3 bases not matched to a gene; V was cut back by 6 bases and J by 1 base. The CDR3 reads CASRTGQGQETQYF. The CDR3 DNA follows: TGTGCCAGCAGGACGGGACAGGGCCAAGAGACCCAGTACTTC.

This chain joins TRBV5-6 and TRBJ1-2; no definite D call. Germline CDR1 and CDR2: SGHDT and YYEEEE. Trimming left V 2 bases short and J 7 bases short, with 6 bases between. The CDR3 has 11 amino acids. The DNA for the CDR3 is TGTGCCAGCAGCTTATCTCTTGGCTACACCTTC. Translation gives CASSLSLGYTF.

Only one count was recorded for this clone. CDR3 loop: CASSPEDRAIYEQYF. In DNA, the CDR3 is TGTGCCAGCAGCCCGGAGGACAGGGCTATCTACGAGCAGTACTTC. The chain couples TRBV7-3 to TRBJ2-7; 8 nucleotides line up with TRBD1. Germline V CDR1 and CDR2: SGHTA, FQGTGA. The CDR3 runs 15 residues. Trimming cost V 5 bases and J 3 bases; bases outside gene matches: 9.

This clone has more than one count but fewer than ten. The chain links TRBV21-1 to TRBJ1-5; the D call in the table, TRBD1, was not verified against the DNA. TRBV21-1 is an annotated pseudogene. This CDR3 is 15 amino acids long. CDR3 residues: CASSQQGARRQPQHF. The CDR3 nucleotides read TGTGCCAGCAGTCAACAGGGGGCGCGGAGACAGCCCCAGCATTTT.

The CDR3 DNA sequence: TGCGCCAGCAGCAAGCGGGACTCTGGGGCCAACGTCCTGACTTTC. Its translation is CASSKRDSGANVLTF. The chain employs TRBV4-1 and TRBJ2-6, with 7 nucleotides matching TRBD2. The CDR3 contains 15 residues. The germline V gene has CDR1 MGHRA and CDR2 YSYEKL. Trimming took 5 bases from V and 0 from J; bases not matched to a gene: 1.

The chain carries TRBV13 and TRBJ1-4; TRBD1 might be the D (5 bases). Germline lookup yields CDR1 PRHDT and CDR2 FYEKMQ (reference sequence). Trimming took 3 bases from V and 8 from J, leaving 10 bases between them. This CDR3 comprises 13 residues. CDR3 bases: TGTGCCAGCAGCTTGGGGGGAGAGGAAAAACTGTTTTTT. This gives the protein CASSLGGEEKLFF.

This clone is a singleton in its sample. This chain joins TRBV6-5 and TRBJ1-5; D possibly corresponds to TRBD1 (6 bases). V lost 6 bases and J lost 3, with 15 bases in between. The CDR3 consists of 15 residues. Germline CDR1 and CDR2: MNHEY and SVGAGI. CDR3 bases: TGTGCCAGCAGAGGCACAGGGTCGACCAATCAGCCCCAGCATTTT. It encodes CASRGTGSTNQPQHF.

V and J are TRBV5-6 and TRBJ1-1, with D perhaps TRBD1 (5 bases). The germline V gene has CDR1 SGHDT and CDR2 YYEEEE. This CDR3 spans 15 amino acids. The V gene lost 0 bases and the J gene lost 7 bases, with 16 bases spanning the gap. CDR3 loop: CASSLVGGTGVEAFF. The CDR3 DNA reads as TGTGCCAGCAGCTTGGTGGGAGGAACGGGGGTTGAAGCTTTCTTT.

This clone ranks as medium-sized. V gene TRBV7-9 combines with J gene TRBJ1-1, with 8 bases aligning to TRBD1. CDR3 length: 14 amino acids. Germline CDR1 and CDR2: SEHNR and FQNEAQ (reference sequence). V trimming: 3 bases; J trimming: 10 bases; junction bases outside the gene matches: 10. The CDR3 here is CASSLVRQGRGAFF. As DNA, the CDR3 is TGTGCCAGCAGCTTGGTCCGACAGGGGAGGGGAGCTTTCTTT.

This chain uses TRBV11-2 with TRBJ2-7; D possibly corresponds to TRBD1 (5 bases). The germline V gene has CDR1 SGHAT and CDR2 FQNNGV. The CDR3 is 15 residues long. V was clipped by 1 base and J by 5 bases, with 15 bases between them. The CDR3: CASSLGLDPGNEQYF. CDR3 nucleotide sequence: TGTGCCAGCAGCTTAGGCCTGGACCCAGGGAACGAGCAGTACTTC.